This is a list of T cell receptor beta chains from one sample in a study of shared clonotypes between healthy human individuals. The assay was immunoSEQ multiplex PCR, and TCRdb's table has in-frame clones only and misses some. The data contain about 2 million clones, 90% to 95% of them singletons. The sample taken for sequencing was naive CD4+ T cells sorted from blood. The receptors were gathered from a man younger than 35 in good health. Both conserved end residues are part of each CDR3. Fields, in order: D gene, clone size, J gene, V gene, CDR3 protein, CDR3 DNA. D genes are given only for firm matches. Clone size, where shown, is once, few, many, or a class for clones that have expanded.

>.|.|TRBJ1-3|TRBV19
CASSIALAGGGNTIYF
TGTGCCAGTAGTATAGCTCTCGCGGGAGGTGGAAACACCATATATTTT
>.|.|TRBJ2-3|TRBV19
CASSPRGTAQITQYF
TGTGCCAGTAGTCCGCGGGGGACAGCACAGATAACGCAGTATTTT
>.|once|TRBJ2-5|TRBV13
CASSLWGVGETQYF
TGTGCCAGCAGCTTATGGGGTGTGGGAGAGACCCAGTACTTC
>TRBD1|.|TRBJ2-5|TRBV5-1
CASSLGDRGRETQYF
TGCGCCAGCAGCTTGGGTGACAGGGGACGGGAGACCCAGTACTTC
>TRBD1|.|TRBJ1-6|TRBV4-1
CASSRTGTGLYNSPLHF
TGCGCCAGCAGCCGTACGGGGACAGGACTTTATAATTCACCCCTCCACTTT
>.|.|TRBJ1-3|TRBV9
CASSVAEGPGNTIYF
TGTGCCAGCAGCGTAGCTGAAGGGCCCGGAAACACCATATATTTT
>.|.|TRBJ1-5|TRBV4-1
CASSQEEYSNQPQHF
TGCGCCAGCAGCCAAGAAGAATATAGCAATCAGCCCCAGCATTTT
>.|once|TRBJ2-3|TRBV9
CASSGGFSTDTQYF
TGTGCCAGCAGCGGGGGGTTTAGCACAGATACGCAGTATTTT
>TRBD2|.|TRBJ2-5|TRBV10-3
CAISVGLAGEQETQYF
TGTGCCATCAGTGTGGGACTAGCGGGGGAGCAAGAGACCCAGTACTTC
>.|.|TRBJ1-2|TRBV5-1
CASSFADKTYGYTF
TGCGCCAGCAGCTTCGCCGACAAGACCTATGGCTACACCTTC
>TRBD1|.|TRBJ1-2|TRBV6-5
CASSRDRDNYGYTF
TGTGCCAGCAGTCGGGACAGGGATAACTATGGCTACACCTTC
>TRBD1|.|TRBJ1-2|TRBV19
CASTTGQTNYGYTF
TGTGCCAGTACTACGGGACAGACTAACTATGGCTACACCTTC
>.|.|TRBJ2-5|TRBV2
CASIRGNQETQYF
TGTGCCAGCATCAGAGGAAACCAAGAGACCCAGTACTTC
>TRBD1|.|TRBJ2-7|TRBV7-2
CASSSAGTGLYEQYF
TGTGCCAGCAGCTCGGCCGGGACAGGCCTCTACGAGCAGTACTTC
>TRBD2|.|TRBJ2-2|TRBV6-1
CASSAEREPYNTGELFF
TGTGCCAGCAGTGCCGAGCGGGAACCCTATAACACCGGGGAGCTGTTTTTT
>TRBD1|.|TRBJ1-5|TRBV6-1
CASRDRELNQPQHF
TGTGCCAGCAGGGACAGGGAGCTCAATCAGCCCCAGCATTTT